The 11 T cell receptor beta chains given below trace back to one sample, sequenced in a study of OX40 agonist ivuxolimab in advanced cancers. Using immunoSEQ multiplex PCR, the repertoire was profiled, and TCRdb retains in-frame clones only, with some absent. The sample lists 85,000 to 100,000 clones; more than 70% were seen once. The source material was CD4+ or CD8+ T cells sorted from blood, sampled in a trial of the OX40 agonist ivuxolimab. The receptors come from an adult with an advanced solid tumor such as melanoma, head and neck, liver or kidney cancer.

The rearrangement joins TRBV7-3 to TRBJ2-3; D remains ambiguous. The V gene's germline CDR1 is SGHTA and CDR2 FQGTGA. With 0 bases removed from V and 4 bases from J, the gap between germline ends came to 14 bases. The CDR3 sequence is 16 residues long. CDR3 amino acids: CASSLTPTELPDTQYF. DNA of the CDR3: TGTGCCAGCAGCTTAACACCGACCGAACTACCAGATACGCAGTATTTT. Full variable domain (missing parts from reference TRBV7-3 and TRBJ2-3): GAGVSQTPSNKVTEKGKYVELRCDPISGHTALYWYRQSLGQGPEFLIYFQGTGAADDSGLPNDRFFAVRPEGSVSTLKIQRTERGDSAVYLCASSLTPTELPDTQYFGPGTRLTVL.

The chain employs TRBV10-1 and TRBJ2-7; 9 bases line up with TRBD2. The J segment lost 3 bases and the V segment lost 5 bases, leaving 5 bases of the junction unmatched. CDR1 and CDR2 (germline): WNHNN, SYGVQD (reference sequence). The CDR3 extends over 14 amino acids. The CDR3 bases are TGCGCCAGCAGTTCTAGCGGGAACTACTACGAGCAGTACGTC. This codes for CASSSSGNYYEQYV.

The chain joins TRBV27 to TRBJ2-1; 11 bases line up with TRBD2. The J segment lost 7 bases and the V segment lost 5 bases, leaving 7 bases of the junction unmatched. Per germline, CDR1 MNHEY and CDR2 SMNVEV (reference sequence). This CDR3 has 15 amino acids. The DNA for the CDR3 is TGTGCCAGCAGTCATAGCGGGGGGGTGGGGAATGAGCAGTTCTTC. It codes for CASSHSGGVGNEQFF.

The chain recombines TRBV10-3 with TRBJ1-1, with D possibly matching TRBD1 (5 bases). V dropped 0 bases and J dropped 0 bases, with 17 bases sitting between them. This CDR3 has 18 amino acids. Per the germline V gene, CDR1 is ENHRY and CDR2 is SYGVKD. CDR3 bases: TGTGCCATCAGTGAGTCGGAGGGACTGACACTCCTGAACACTGAAGCTTTCTTT. Residues: CAISESEGLTLLNTEAFF.

This chain links TRBV7-3 with TRBJ1-2, with TRBD1 matching over 7 bases. The CDR3 sequence is 15 residues long. Germline V gives CDR1 SGHTA, CDR2 FQGTGA. J was trimmed by 8 bases and V by 4 bases; bases with no gene match: 13. Here the CDR3 DNA reads TGTGCCAGCAGCTCAGGAGGGACAGACTCTATGGGCTACACCTTC. It specifies CASSSGGTDSMGYTF.

The J gene is TRBJ2-3, the V gene TRBV5-1; 10 bases fit TRBD2. The CDR3 contains 16 residues. V lost 0 bases, J lost 5 bases, and 6 bases stayed unmatched. The germline CDR1 and CDR2 sequences are SGHRS and YFSETQ. The CDR3 loop is CASSLVLAGVEDTQYF. The CDR3, as DNA: TGCGCCAGCAGCTTGGTCCTAGCGGGAGTCGAAGATACGCAGTATTTT.

The J gene is TRBJ2-4, the V gene TRBV28; TRBD1 might be the D (5 bases). The CDR3 is 18 amino acids. V lost 6 bases, J lost 1 base, and 22 bases lay in between. Germline-derived CDR1 and CDR2 are MDHEN and SYDVKM. CDR3 in amino acids: CASSARQGVSLAKNIQYF. The DNA of the CDR3 is TGTGCCAGCAGCGCTCGGCAGGGTGTCAGCTTGGCCAAAAACATTCAGTACTTC.

The J gene is TRBJ1-4, the V gene TRBV10-2; D is unclear. The CDR3 spans 12 residues. The V end lost 6 bases, the J end lost 12 bases, and 14 bases lay between the germline ends. The germline CDR1 and CDR2 sequences are WSHSY and SAAADI. CDR3 DNA: TGCGCCAGCAGCCCTGAACGGGAGGAACTGTTTTTT. It specifies CASSPEREELFF.

The chain joins TRBV19 to TRBJ1-4; TRBD1 agrees at 10 bases. The CDR3 has 18 residues. The J segment lost 5 bases and the V segment lost 4 bases, leaving 13 bases of the junction unmatched. Germline V CDR1 and CDR2: LNHDA, SQIVND (reference sequence). CDR3 protein: CASSKYRDRGRENEKLFF. The CDR3 DNA reads as TGTGCCAGTAGTAAATACCGGGACAGGGGTCGAGAAAATGAAAAACTGTTTTTT.

This clone was counted a single time. The chain is built from TRBV7-9 and TRBJ1-6; a weak D match, TRBD1 (5 bases). Germline CDR1 and CDR2: SEHNR and FQNEAQ (reference sequence). V lost 0 bases and J lost 9, with 15 bases in between. CDR3 size: 16 residues. The CDR3 sequence: CASSLAQRGTASPLHF. The CDR3 DNA sequence: TGTGCCAGCAGCTTAGCACAGCGGGGGACGGCTTCACCCCTCCACTTT.

The V gene is TRBV11-2, the J gene TRBJ2-3; weak D call: TRBD2 (5 bases). This CDR3 contains 14 residues. Germline values: CDR1 SGHAT, CDR2 FQNNGV. The V and J ends lost 3 bases and 3 bases respectively, with 10 bases between them. Written as DNA, the CDR3 is TGTGCCAGCAGCTTCTCTCGGGGTACAGATACGCAGTATTTT. Translating gives CASSFSRGTDTQYF.